One sample yielded the 32 T cell receptor beta chains listed below, sequenced in a study of CD8 T cells in ankylosing spondylitis. TCRdb re-derived calls from the 5' RACE reads in MiXCR, one entry per CDR3 protein. Altogether just under 350,000 distinct CDR3 sequences are present, about 15% being singletons, with the ten largest covering roughly 1.1%. Sequenced: blood, either unsorted or a sorted T cell fraction (not recorded which). These receptors were taken from a male donor with ankylosing spondylitis or in good health (not recorded which).

The chain has TRBV6-5 and TRBJ2-1; 11 bases fit TRBD2. The trim removed 4 bases at V and 0 bases at J, leaving 8 bases unmatched. The germline V gene encodes CDR1 MNHEY and CDR2 SVGAGI. CDR3 length: 18 residues. CDR3 nucleotides: TGTGCCAGCAGTTCAGGACTAGCGGGTTTCCTCTCCTACAATGAGCAGTTCTTC. Amino acids: CASSSGLAGFLSYNEQFF.

In DNA form, the CDR3 reads TGTGCCAGTAGTGCCCTCGGGATAGGGAACTATGGCTACACCTTC. Encoded protein: CASSALGIGNYGYTF. The chain couples TRBV19 to TRBJ1-2, with D hard to call. V lost 5 bases and J lost 2, with 15 bases in between. Germline CDR1 reads LNHDA; CDR2 reads SQIVND (reference sequence). This CDR3 region has 15 residues.

The V and J genes are TRBV20-1 and TRBJ2-7, with 7 bases aligning to TRBD2. Germline loops: CDR1 DFQATT, CDR2 SNEGSKA (reference sequence). The V gene end was trimmed by 0 bases and the J gene end by 2 bases; junction bases not matched to a gene: 7. CDR3 length: 15 residues. This CDR3 reads CSAREGGGRPYEQYF. CDR3 coding DNA: TGCAGTGCTAGAGAGGGAGGCGGGAGACCCTACGAGCAGTACTTC.

This chain uses TRBV9 with TRBJ2-5; 8 bases match TRBD1. CDR1 and CDR2 (germline): SGDLS, YYNGEE. The CDR3 runs 15 residues. With V trimmed by 4 bases and J by 5 bases, 10 bases remained unmatched. CDR3 bases: TGTGCCAGCAGCTCAGACAGGGGCATGTCGGAGACCCAGTACTTC. Translation: CASSSDRGMSETQYF.

CDR3 residues: CASSQTGQGAHYGYTF. DNA for the CDR3: TGTGCCAGCAGCCAGACTGGGCAGGGGGCCCACTATGGCTACACCTTC. This sequence joins TRBV3-1 and TRBJ1-2; 8 bases fit TRBD1. Per germline, CDR1 LGHDT and CDR2 YNNKEL (reference sequence). The CDR3 consists of 16 residues. After removal of 3 bases from V and 3 bases from J, the junction contained 9 bases not matched to a gene. Filled out from reference TRBV3-1 and TRBJ1-2, the complete variable domain reads DTAVSQTPKYLVTQMGNDKSIKCEQNLGHDTMYWYKQDSKKFLKIMFSYNNKELIINETVPNRFSPKSPDKAHLNLHINSLELGDSAVYFCASSQTGQGAHYGYTFGSGTRLTVV.

This clonotype has at least ten counts. The chain joins TRBV5-6 to TRBJ2-4, with D possibly being TRBD1 (6 bases). The CDR3 consists of 13 residues. Germline lookup yields CDR1 SGHDT and CDR2 YYEEEE. The V and J ends lost 3 bases and 7 bases respectively, with 11 bases between them. The chain's CDR3 is CASSSRGINIQYF. As DNA, the CDR3 is TGTGCCAGCAGCTCCAGGGGTATCAACATTCAGTACTTC.

This clonotype was seen a few times. This sequence joins TRBV5-6 and TRBJ1-4; no firm D call. The CDR3 runs 13 residues. Germline loops: CDR1 SGHDT, CDR2 YYEEEE. Between the trimmed V and J ends, which lost 3 bases and 8 bases, there was a span of 11 bases. This CDR3 reads CASSSDPREKLFF. CDR3 DNA sequence: TGTGCCAGCAGCTCGGACCCCAGGGAAAAACTGTTTTTT.

This chain's CDR3 is CSARGSRETQYF. The CDR3 coding sequence is TGCAGTGCTAGAGGTTCCCGGGAGACCCAGTACTTC. The chain employs TRBV20-1 and TRBJ2-5; D unclear. V dropped 1 base and J dropped 5 bases, with 8 bases sitting between them. CDR3 length equals 12 residues. Germline V CDR1 and CDR2: DFQATT, SNEGSKA (reference sequence).

This clonotype was found a few times. This chain joins TRBV5-5 and TRBJ2-3, with D possibly being TRBD1 (5 bases). Germline CDR1 and CDR2: SGHKS and YYEKEE (reference sequence). The CDR3 is 14 residues long. Trimming shortened V by 2 bases and J by 1 base, and 8 bases separated the two germline ends. As DNA, the CDR3 is TGTGCCAGCAGCTTTGACAGTCGCACAGATACGCAGTATTTT. This encodes CASSFDSRTDTQYF.

The V and J genes are TRBV12-3 or TRBV12-4 and TRBJ2-1, with 8 bases lining up with TRBD1. This CDR3 has 15 residues. V lost 6 bases to trimming and J lost 4 bases; unmatched junction nucleotides: 8. The CDR3: CASSPDRGRYNEQFF. The CDR3 region has the DNA TGTGCCAGCAGCCCCGACAGGGGTAGGTACAATGAGCAGTTCTTC.

This chain links TRBV12-3 or TRBV12-4 with TRBJ2-2; a possible D gene is TRBD2 (6 bases). With 5 bases removed from V and 3 bases from J, the gap between germline ends came to 10 bases. The CDR3 covers 14 residues. In DNA, the CDR3 is TGTGCCAGCAGTCGGGACTTTCACACCGGGGAGCTGTTTTTT. Its translation: CASSRDFHTGELFF.

J is TRBJ1-1 and V is TRBV5-1; D is ambiguous. The CDR3 contains 13 residues. V was clipped by 5 bases and J by 4 bases, with 12 bases between them. Germline assignment: CDR1 SGHRS and CDR2 YFSETQ. The CDR3 sequence: CASRETTGTEAFF. CDR3 DNA: TGCGCCAGCAGGGAAACCACCGGCACTGAAGCTTTCTTT.

The gene calls are TRBV10-3 and TRBJ2-1; D may be TRBD1 (5 bases). The CDR3 extends over 15 amino acids. Germline CDR1 is ENHRY and CDR2 is SYGVKD. V was cut by 6 bases and J by 3 bases, with 15 bases left in between. The CDR3 spells CAIRSARAFYNEQFF. In DNA form, the CDR3 reads TGTGCCATCAGATCAGCCAGGGCTTTCTACAATGAGCAGTTCTTC.

The rearrangement joins TRBV6-1 to TRBJ2-7; 8 nucleotides line up with TRBD2. CDR3 size: 14 residues. Germline-derived CDR1 and CDR2 are MNHNS and SASEGT. V lost 8 bases to trimming and J lost 4 bases; unmatched junction nucleotides: 10. In DNA, the CDR3 is TGTGCCAGCGCTAGGACTAGCAGCTCATACGAGCAGTACTTC. Protein: CASARTSSSYEQYF.

The V call is TRBV2, the J call TRBJ1-4; the D gene is possibly TRBD1 (6 bases). Deletions cut 1 base from V and 12 bases from J, with 12 bases between. The CDR3 has 13 residues. In germline, CDR1 is SNHLY, CDR2 FYNNEI. CDR3 region: CASSEDGTIQLFF. The CDR3 DNA is TGTGCCAGCAGTGAAGACGGGACAATCCAACTGTTTTTT. Together with reference TRBV2 and TRBJ1-4, the CDR3 gives the full variable domain: EPEVTQTPSHQVTQMGQEVILRCVPISNHLYFYWYRQILGQKVEFLVSFYNNEISEKSEIFDDQFSVERPDGSNFTLKIRSTKLEDSAMYFCASSEDGTIQLFFGSGTQLSVL.

This clonotype was observed a few times. The chain is built from TRBV5-1 and TRBJ2-7; 7 positions agree with TRBD2. The CDR3 is 13 residues long. Trimming at V came to 4 bases and at J to 6 bases, leaving 7 bases not matched to a gene. CDR1 and CDR2 (germline): SGHRS, YFSETQ. The CDR3 DNA follows: TGCGCCAGCAGCGACGGGACTAATGTCGAGCAGTACTTC. Translating it yields CASSDGTNVEQYF.

A few counts support this clonotype. V gene TRBV7-2 combines with J gene TRBJ2-7; a weak D match, TRBD1 (5 bases). The germline V and J ends were trimmed by 1 base and 5 bases, with 12 bases remaining between them. The CDR3 spans 14 residues. CDR1 and CDR2 from the germline V gene are SGHTA and FQGNSA. CDR3 nucleotides: TGTGCCAGCAGCTTAGTACCAGGGATCAACGAGCAGTACTTC. Its protein product is CASSLVPGINEQYF.

This clonotype was counted ten times or more. V gene TRBV29-1 combines with J gene TRBJ1-1; D not certain. The CDR3 is 13 amino acids. With 7 bases removed from V and 0 bases from J, the gap between germline ends came to 12 bases. CDR1 and CDR2 from the germline V gene are SQVTM and ANQGSEA. For the CDR3, the DNA is TGCAGCGCCACAGTAAACTTGAACACTGAAGCTTTCTTT. It is translated as CSATVNLNTEAFF.

This clonotype has more than one count but fewer than ten. CDR3 nucleotide sequence: TGCGCCAGCAGACACCGGGACAGTCAGTATAATTCACCCCTCCACTTT. Encoded protein: CASRHRDSQYNSPLHF. V gene TRBV5-1 combines with J gene TRBJ1-6, with 7 bases matching TRBD1. Trimming took 5 bases from V and 4 from J; bases not matched to a gene: 9. The CDR3 runs 16 residues. In germline, CDR1 is SGHRS, CDR2 YFSETQ.

In this sample, this clonotype turned up a few times. The J gene is TRBJ2-3, the V gene TRBV5-6; either TRBD1 or TRBD2 may fit D (5 bases each). Deletions cut 9 bases from V and 1 base from J, with 18 bases between. This CDR3 has 15 amino acids. Per germline, CDR1 SGHDT and CDR2 YYEEEE. This chain's CDR3 is CATTFRDGRTDTQYF. The CDR3 region has the DNA TGTGCCACCACTTTCCGGGACGGACGCACAGATACGCAGTATTTT.

This clonotype was found a few times. The chain couples TRBV6-1 to TRBJ2-4, with 10 positions matching TRBD1. Germline trimming cut 6 bases from V and 0 bases from J; bases unmatched to any gene: 11. This CDR3 contains 18 residues. Germline CDR1 MNHNS, CDR2 SASEGT. Written as DNA, the CDR3 is TGTGCCAGCAGGCCGACAGGGGGCAACATTCTAGCCAAAAACATTCAGTACTTC. Its protein is CASRPTGGNILAKNIQYF.

The rearrangement links TRBV5-1 to TRBJ1-1; the D gene is possibly TRBD1 (5 bases). This CDR3 comprises 11 residues. The germline V gene encodes CDR1 SGHRS and CDR2 YFSETQ. V was trimmed by 7 bases and J by 3 bases, leaving 7 bases between them. CDR3 in DNA: TGCGCCAGCGGGACGGACACTGAAGCTTTCTTT. It specifies CASGTDTEAFF.

This clonotype was found many times. This rearrangement joins TRBV12-3 or TRBV12-4 to TRBJ1-5; unclear D gene. The CDR3 totals 13 residues. V lost 7 bases, J lost 7 bases, and 14 bases lay in between. The CDR3 is CASNPGLGQPQHF. The CDR3 DNA is TGTGCCAGCAACCCCGGTTTAGGACAGCCCCAGCATTTT.

The chain recombines TRBV5-6 with TRBJ1-6; D might be TRBD1 (5 bases). CDR3 length equals 14 residues. CDR1 and CDR2 from the germline V gene are SGHDT and YYEEEE. V lost 4 bases and J lost 7, with 12 bases in between. CDR3 sequence: CASSPGHANSPLHF. Here the CDR3 DNA reads TGTGCCAGCAGCCCTGGACACGCCAATTCACCCCTCCACTTT.

This clonotype was observed a handful of times. This chain joins TRBV9 and TRBJ2-4, with TRBD1 matching over 7 bases. Germline V gene data show CDR1 as SGDLS and CDR2 as YYNGEE. Trimming cost V 5 bases and J 1 base; bases outside gene matches: 6. The CDR3 is 15 residues long. CDR3 sequence (DNA): TGTGCCAGCAGACCGAGGGGGCTGGCCAAAAACATTCAGTACTTC. Its protein product is CASRPRGLAKNIQYF.

This clonotype has only a few counts. The V call is TRBV9, the J call TRBJ1-1; no definite D call. Trimming shortened V by 2 bases and J by 6 bases, and 17 bases separated the two germline ends. Germline-derived CDR1 and CDR2 are SGDLS and YYNGEE. This CDR3 spans 15 amino acids. DNA of the CDR3: TGTGCCAGCAGCGTCGGCTCGACGGTCGGCGCTGAAGCTTTCTTT. Protein: CASSVGSTVGAEAFF.

This chain joins TRBV5-1 and TRBJ2-7, with 7 bases lining up with TRBD1. The CDR3 runs to 14 residues. J gave up 2 bases and V 4 bases, and 6 bases lay outside the gene matches. The V gene's germline CDR1 is SGHRS and CDR2 YFSETQ. The DNA for the CDR3 is TGCGCCAGCAGCGAAGGACAGGTGCCCTACGAGCAGTACTTC. The encoded protein is CASSEGQVPYEQYF.

About this clonotype: It is unclear where the CDR3 begins or ends on the DNA, so no DNA is shown, and the CDR3 is as TCRdb lists it. This chain links TRBV10-1 with TRBJ2-2. Both ends counted, the CDR3 spans 14 residues. Germline V gene data show CDR1 as WNHNN and CDR2 as SYGVQD (reference sequence). The CDR3 here is CASSTSGNTGELFF.

This clonotype was seen once. This chain connects TRBV7-9 to TRBJ2-1; TRBD2 aligns across 13 bases. The CDR3 has 16 residues. Germline trimming cut 2 bases from V and 6 bases from J; bases unmatched to any gene: 4. Germline V lookup: CDR1 SEHNR, CDR2 FQNEAQ (reference sequence). Here the CDR3 DNA reads TGTGCCAGCAGCTTACCACTAGCGGGGGGGCTCAATGAGCAGTTCTTC. Encoded protein: CASSLPLAGGLNEQFF.

As concerns this clonotype: Relative to the germline gene, one junction end is altered; a read error may explain this. The chain employs TRBV5-1 and TRBJ2-7; 11 positions match TRBD2. There are 15 residues in the CDR3. Germline V gives CDR1 SGHRS, CDR2 YFSETQ. The CDR3 spells CACSLGLADNYEQYF. As DNA, the CDR3 is TGCGCCTGCAGCTTGGGACTAGCGGACAACTACGAGCAGTACTTC.

V and J are TRBV20-1 and TRBJ1-3; D is unclear. The CDR3 is made up of 13 amino acids. Germline CDR1 reads DFQATT; CDR2 reads SNEGSKA (reference sequence). The ends were cut back, 3 bases at V and 0 bases at J, with 6 bases in the middle. The DNA of the CDR3 is TGCAGTGCTAGGCAGGCCTCTGGAAACACCATATATTTT. This codes for CSARQASGNTIYF.

This clonotype turned up a few times. The chain links TRBV5-1 to TRBJ2-7, with 7 bases matching TRBD1. Germline V gene lookup returns CDR1 SGHRS and CDR2 YFSETQ. The CDR3 runs 15 residues. Losses at the gene ends were 4 bases for V and 2 bases for J; bases not matched to a gene: 9. The CDR3 sequence is CASSTGTVSTYEQYF. The CDR3 DNA reads TGCGCCAGCAGCACCGGGACAGTAAGTACCTACGAGCAGTACTTC.